The entry below gives a single T cell receptor beta chain sequence along with its context. The CDR3 sequence is 12 residues long. V gave up 6 bases and J gave up 7 bases; unmatched junction bases: 5. Germline assignment: CDR1 SNHLY and CDR2 FYNNEI. Using immunoSEQ multiplex PCR, the repertoire was profiled, and TCRdb retains in-frame clones only, with some absent. The data show 150,000 to 200,000 clones, with around 79% seen just once and approximately 11% held by the top ten. The data stem from a study of blood T cell repertoires in COVID-19. The sample consisted of PBMCs or T cells enriched from blood (not recorded which). This sequence originates from a man aged 50-60 years who had recovered from COVID-19. The chain joins TRBV2 to TRBJ2-5; TRBD1 agrees at 7 bases. The CDR3 nucleotides are TGTGCCAGCAGGACGGCAGGGGGGACCCAGTACTTC. Its translation: CASRTAGGTQYF.